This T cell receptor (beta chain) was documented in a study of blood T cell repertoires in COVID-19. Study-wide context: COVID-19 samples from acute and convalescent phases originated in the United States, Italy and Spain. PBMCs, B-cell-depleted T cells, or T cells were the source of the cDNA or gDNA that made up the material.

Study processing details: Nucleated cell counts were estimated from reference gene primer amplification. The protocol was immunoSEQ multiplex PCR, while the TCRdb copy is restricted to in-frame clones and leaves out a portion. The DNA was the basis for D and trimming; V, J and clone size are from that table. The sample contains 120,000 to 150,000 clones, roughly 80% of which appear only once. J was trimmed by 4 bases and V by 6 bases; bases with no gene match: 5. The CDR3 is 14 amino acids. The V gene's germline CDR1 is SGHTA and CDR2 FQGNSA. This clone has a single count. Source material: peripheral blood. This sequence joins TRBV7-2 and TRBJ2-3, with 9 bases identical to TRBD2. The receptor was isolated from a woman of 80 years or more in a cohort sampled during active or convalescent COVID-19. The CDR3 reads CASRRGGLPDTQYF. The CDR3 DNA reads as TGTGCCAGCAGGCGGGGGGGCCTACCAGATACGCAGTATTTT. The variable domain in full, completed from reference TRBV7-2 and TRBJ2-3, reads GAGVSQSPSNKVTEKGKDVELRCDPISGHTALYWYRQSLGQGLEFLIYFQGNSAPDKSGLPSDRFSAERTGGSVSTLTIQRTQQEDSAVYLCASRRGGLPDTQYFGPGTRLTVL.